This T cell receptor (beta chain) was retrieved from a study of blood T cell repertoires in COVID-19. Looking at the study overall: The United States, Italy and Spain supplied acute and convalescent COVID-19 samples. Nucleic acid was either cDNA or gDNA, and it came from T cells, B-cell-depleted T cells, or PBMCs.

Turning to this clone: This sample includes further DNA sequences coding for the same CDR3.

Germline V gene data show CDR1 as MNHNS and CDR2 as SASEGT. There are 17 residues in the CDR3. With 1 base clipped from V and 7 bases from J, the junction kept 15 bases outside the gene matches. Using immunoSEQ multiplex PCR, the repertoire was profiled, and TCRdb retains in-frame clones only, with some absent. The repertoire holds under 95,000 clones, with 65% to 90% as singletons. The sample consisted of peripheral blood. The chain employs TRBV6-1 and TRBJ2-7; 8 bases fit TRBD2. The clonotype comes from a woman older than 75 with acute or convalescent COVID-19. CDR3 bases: TGTGCCAGCAGTGAAGAAGTAGCGGGGAGTCGAGGTGGGGAGCAGTACTTC. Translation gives CASSEEVAGSRGGEQYF.